What follows is one T cell receptor (beta chain) and its context. This sample was taken from a study of blood T cell repertoires in COVID-19. There are 15 residues in the CDR3. Trimming removed 5 bases at V and 7 bases at J, with 17 bases between. Germline-derived CDR1 and CDR2 are MNHEY and SMNVEV (reference sequence). Method: immunoSEQ multiplex PCR; TCRdb's copy keeps in-frame clones and lacks some. This repertoire shows 65,000 to 75,000 clones, 65% to 90% found once; its top ten account for around 41%. The clonotype comes from a man at least 80 years old with acute or convalescent COVID-19. Material for sequencing was peripheral blood. V gene TRBV27 combines with J gene TRBJ2-2; maybe TRBD1 (5 bases). DNA of the CDR3: TGTGCCAGCAGTCGTCCCCAGGGCGAATTCGGGGAGCTGTTTTTT. This translates into CASSRPQGEFGELFF.